The 11 T cell receptor beta chains below were found in one sample sequenced in a study of cytomegalovirus exposure and HLA in healthy donors. With 60 Vbeta and 13 Jbeta primers, the PCR was carried out. Sequencing used immunoSEQ multiplex PCR; TCRdb keeps in-frame clones, though not all of them. The data show about 150,000 clones, 84% seen once. Sequenced sample: PBMCs. These receptors all stem from a boy under 10 years old in good health and CMV-seronegative.

This chain uses TRBV7-9 with TRBJ1-6, with 9 nucleotides matching TRBD1. The germline CDR1 and CDR2 sequences are SEHNR and FQNEAQ (reference sequence). V gave up 5 bases and J gave up 5 bases; unmatched junction bases: 7. The CDR3 totals 16 residues. The CDR3: CASSATGGQDNSPLHF. DNA of the CDR3: TGTGCCAGCAGCGCAACAGGGGGCCAGGATAATTCACCCCTCCACTTT.

The V call is TRBV30, the J call TRBJ1-1; D is ambiguous. Germline assignment: CDR1 GTSNPN and CDR2 SVGIG (reference sequence). The CDR3 is 12 amino acids. The ends were cut back, 2 bases at V and 4 bases at J, with 8 bases in the middle. As DNA, the CDR3 is TGTGCCTGGAGTCCTATTACCACTGAAGCTTTCTTT. Translated: CAWSPITTEAFF.

This chain joins TRBV2 and TRBJ1-4; no firm D call. The CDR3 extends over 13 amino acids. The V end was cut by 0 bases, the J end by 8 bases, with 7 bases between. Germline V gene data show CDR1 as SNHLY and CDR2 as FYNNEI. The CDR3: CASSEARKEKLFF. The CDR3 DNA sequence: TGTGCCAGCAGTGAAGCCAGGAAAGAAAAACTGTTTTTT.

The chain uses TRBV6-1 and TRBJ1-2; 9 nucleotides match TRBD1. Trimming at V came to 5 bases and at J to 2 bases, leaving 6 bases not matched to a gene. Germline CDR1 MNHNS, CDR2 SASEGT. This CDR3 region has 15 residues. CDR3 in DNA: TGTGCCAGCAGTTTGGACAGGGGAAAAAACTATGGCTACACCTTC. As protein: CASSLDRGKNYGYTF.

This chain links TRBV25-1 with TRBJ2-7; possible D gene TRBD2, 6 bases. This CDR3 spans 15 amino acids. Trimming removed 3 bases from V and 6 bases from J, with 18 bases in between. Germline V CDR1 and CDR2: MGHDK, SYGVNS. The CDR3 bases are TGTGCCAGCAGTGATTCGACGCGGACTACCCGCGAGCAGTACTTC. As protein: CASSDSTRTTREQYF.

This clone was recorded only once. The rearrangement uses TRBV28 and TRBJ1-2; 9 bases are a match to TRBD1. The CDR3 is 13 residues long. V dropped 6 bases and J dropped 8; count of bases not matched to a gene: 7. Germline values: CDR1 MDHEN, CDR2 SYDVKM. The CDR3: CASSPGTGSGYTF. In DNA, the CDR3 is TGTGCCAGCAGCCCCGGGACAGGGTCGGGCTACACCTTC.

The chain joins TRBV4-1 to TRBJ2-1; D gene unclear. The CDR3 runs to 13 residues. The germline V and J ends were trimmed by 1 base and 6 bases, with 7 bases remaining between them. Germline-derived CDR1 and CDR2 are MGHRA and YSYEKL. The CDR3 DNA reads as TGCGCCAGCAGCCAAGCTGCGAGCAATGAGCAGTTCTTC. It translates to CASSQAASNEQFF.

DNA of the CDR3: TGTGCCAGCAGTTCCCCTCCGGGACAGGGGAGTCAGCCCCAGCATTTT. This translates into CASSSPPGQGSQPQHF. The chain links TRBV6-6 to TRBJ1-5; 10 nucleotides match TRBD1. Germline V gene data show CDR1 as MNHNY and CDR2 as SVGAGI (reference sequence). V lost 4 bases, J lost 6 bases, and 9 bases stayed unmatched. The CDR3 runs 16 residues.

The chain carries TRBV19 and TRBJ2-7, with no clear D. CDR3 size: 14 residues. Germline-derived CDR1 and CDR2 are LNHDA and SQIVND (reference sequence). Between the trimmed V and J ends, which lost 1 base and 2 bases, there was a span of 9 bases. This chain's CDR3 is CASSIVYGPYEQYF. The CDR3, as DNA: TGTGCCAGTAGTATAGTTTACGGTCCCTACGAGCAGTACTTC.

J is TRBJ2-5 and V is TRBV2; TRBD2 matches 9 bases. The CDR3 is made up of 16 amino acids. The ends lost 7 bases at V and 2 bases at J; junction bases unmatched: 11. Per germline, CDR1 SNHLY and CDR2 FYNNEI. The CDR3 DNA follows: TGTGCCAGCACCTCGAGGCCCCTAGCGGGACAAGAGACCCAGTACTTC. Translating it yields CASTSRPLAGQETQYF.

The rearrangement links TRBV27 to TRBJ1-2; TRBD1 agrees at 10 bases. J lost 8 bases, V lost 4 bases, and 10 bases had no gene match. CDR1 and CDR2 from the germline V gene are MNHEY and SMNVEV (reference sequence). The CDR3 loop spans 15 amino acids. The CDR3 region has the DNA TGTGCCAGCAGTTACTCGGGACAGGGGTCTCCAGGCTACACCTTC. As protein: CASSYSGQGSPGYTF.